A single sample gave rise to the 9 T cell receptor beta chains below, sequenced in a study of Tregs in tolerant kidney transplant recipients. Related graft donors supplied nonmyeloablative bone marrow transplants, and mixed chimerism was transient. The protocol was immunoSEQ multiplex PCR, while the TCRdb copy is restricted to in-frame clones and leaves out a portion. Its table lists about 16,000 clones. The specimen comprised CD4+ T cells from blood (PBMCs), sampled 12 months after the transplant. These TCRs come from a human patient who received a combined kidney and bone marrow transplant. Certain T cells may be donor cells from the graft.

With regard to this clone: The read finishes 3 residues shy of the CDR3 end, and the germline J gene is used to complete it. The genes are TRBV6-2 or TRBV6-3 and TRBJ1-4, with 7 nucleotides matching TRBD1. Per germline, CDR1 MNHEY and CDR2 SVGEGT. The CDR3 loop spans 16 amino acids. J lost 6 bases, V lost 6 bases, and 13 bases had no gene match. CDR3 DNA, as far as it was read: TGTGCCAGCAGGCCCCTTCGACAGGGATCGGATGAAAAA. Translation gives CASRPLRQGSDEK. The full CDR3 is CASRPLRQGSDEKLFF.

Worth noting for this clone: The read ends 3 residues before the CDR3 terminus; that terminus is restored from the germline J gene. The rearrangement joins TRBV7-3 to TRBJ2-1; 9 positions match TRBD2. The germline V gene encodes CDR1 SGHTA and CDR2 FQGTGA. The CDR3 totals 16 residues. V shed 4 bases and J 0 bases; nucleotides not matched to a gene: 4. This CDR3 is CASSSSSGASYNEQFF. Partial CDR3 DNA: TGTGCCAGCAGCTCCTCTAGCGGGGCCTCCTACAATGAG.

CDR3: CSAGQGGYYNEQFF. The sequenced part of the CDR3 DNA is TGCAGTGCTGGACAGGGAGGGTACTACAATGAG. V gene TRBV20-1 combines with J gene TRBJ2-1; possible D gene TRBD1, 8 bases. Read coverage stops 3 residues before the CDR3 terminus; the germline J gene supplies the remainder. The CDR3 consists of 14 residues. CDR1 and CDR2 (germline): DFQATT, SNEGSKA (reference sequence). V was trimmed by 5 bases and J by 3 bases, leaving 14 bases between them.

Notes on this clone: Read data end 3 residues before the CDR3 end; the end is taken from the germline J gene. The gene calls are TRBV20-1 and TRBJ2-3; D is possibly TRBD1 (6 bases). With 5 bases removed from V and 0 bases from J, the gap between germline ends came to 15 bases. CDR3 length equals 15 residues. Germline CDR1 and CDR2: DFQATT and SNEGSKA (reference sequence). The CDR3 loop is CSAEPTGTSTDTQYF. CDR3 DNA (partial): TGCAGTGCTGAACCGACAGGAACTAGCACAGATACG.

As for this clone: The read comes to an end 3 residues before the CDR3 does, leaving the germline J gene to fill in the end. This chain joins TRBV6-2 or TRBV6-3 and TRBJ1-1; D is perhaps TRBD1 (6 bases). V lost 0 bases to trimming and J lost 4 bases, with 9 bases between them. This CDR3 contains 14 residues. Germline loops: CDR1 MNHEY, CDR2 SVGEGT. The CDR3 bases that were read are TGTGCCAGCAGTTACTCTCAGGGGAGCACTGAA. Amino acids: CASSYSQGSTE. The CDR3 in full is CASSYSQGSTEAFF.

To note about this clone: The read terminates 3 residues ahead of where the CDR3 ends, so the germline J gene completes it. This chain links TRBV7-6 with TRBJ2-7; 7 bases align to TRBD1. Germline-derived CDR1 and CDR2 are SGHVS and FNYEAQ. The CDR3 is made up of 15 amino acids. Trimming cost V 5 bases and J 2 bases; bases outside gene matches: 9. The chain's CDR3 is CASSPRFQGAYEQYF. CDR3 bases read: TGTGCCAGCAGCCCACGTTTTCAGGGGGCCTACGAG.

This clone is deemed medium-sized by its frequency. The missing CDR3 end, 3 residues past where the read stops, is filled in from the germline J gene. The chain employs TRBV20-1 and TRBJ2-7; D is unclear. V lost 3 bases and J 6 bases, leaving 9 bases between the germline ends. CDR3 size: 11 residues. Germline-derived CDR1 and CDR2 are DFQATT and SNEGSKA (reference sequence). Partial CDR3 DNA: TGCAGTGCTAGCCCCCTTCCCGAG. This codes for CSASPLPE. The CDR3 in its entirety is CSASPLPEQYF.

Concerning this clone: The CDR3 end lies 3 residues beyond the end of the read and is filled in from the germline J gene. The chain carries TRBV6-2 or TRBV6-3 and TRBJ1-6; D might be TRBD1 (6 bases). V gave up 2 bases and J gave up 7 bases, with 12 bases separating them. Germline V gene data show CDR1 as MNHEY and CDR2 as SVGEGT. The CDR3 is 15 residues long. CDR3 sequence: CASSYGGQRNSPLHF. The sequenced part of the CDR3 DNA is TGTGCCAGCAGTTACGGAGGACAGAGAAATTCACCC.

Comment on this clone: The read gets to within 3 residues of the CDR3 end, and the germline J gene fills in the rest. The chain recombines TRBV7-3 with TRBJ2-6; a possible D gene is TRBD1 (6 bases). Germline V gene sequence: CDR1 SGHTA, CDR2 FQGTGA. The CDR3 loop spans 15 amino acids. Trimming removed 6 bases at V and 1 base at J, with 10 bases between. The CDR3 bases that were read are TGTGCCAGCAGTCCTCAGGGGTCTGGGGCCAACGTC. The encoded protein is CASSPQGSGANV. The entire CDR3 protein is CASSPQGSGANVLTF. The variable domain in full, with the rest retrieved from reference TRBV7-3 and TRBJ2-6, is GAGVSQTPSNKVTEKGKYVELRCDPISGHTALYWYRQSLGQGPEFLIYFQGTGAADDSGLPNDRFFAVRPEGSVSTLKIQRTERGDSAVYLCASSPQGSGANVLTFGAGSRLTVL.